The present TCR beta chain was sequenced within a study of T cells in Graves' hyperthyroidism and ophthalmopathy. Turning to this clonotype: A single base separates this from a much larger clone, so it may be a read error.

Clinical symptoms, serum thyroxine, TRAb, thyroid ultrasound and orbital computed tomography established diagnosis. It was RNA transcripts that yielded the amplified TCR beta CDR3 regions. The TCR CDR3 first-round RT-PCR relied on the HTBI primer set. TCRdb itself ran the multiplex PCR reads through MiXCR, one entry per CDR3 protein. The sample records around 380,000 distinct CDR3 sequences, roughly 12% being singletons. The sequenced material came from blood. The receptor comes from a young man with Graves' hyperthyroidism that later progressed to Graves' ophthalmopathy.

CDR3 DNA sequence: TGTACCAGCAGCCAAGAGGGTCTCGCAGGGACCCAGTACTTC. Translation: CTSSQEGLAGTQYF. The chain employs TRBV3-1 and TRBJ2-5; D is perhaps TRBD2 (5 bases). The germline V gene encodes CDR1 LGHDT and CDR2 YNNKEL (reference sequence). The CDR3 has 14 amino acids.